Sequencing of this TCR beta chain was carried out in a study of T cells after yellow fever vaccination. Germline V lookup: CDR1 LNHNV, CDR2 YYDKDF (reference sequence). The CDR3 is 15 amino acids. About this clonotype: Its specificity is not known. A much larger clone sits a single nucleotide away, making a read error possible.

Study-level findings and limits: In FACS-sorted repertoires, abundant clonotypes from the bulk population could appear as contaminants. Some clonotypes were seen in both the CD4 and the CD8 compartments. These made up a small share and likely arose from convergent recombination. Booster samples showed a return of most primary-vaccination clones (roughly 96% CD4, approximately 85% CD8).

As TCR cDNA was made by 5'RACE template switching, a universal primer site and UMIs were added. TCRdb fed the 5' RACE reads into MiXCR, producing one record per CDR3 protein. The table has roughly 140,000 distinct CDR3 sequences, roughly 8.2% seen once; the top ten hold roughly 0.73%. Sequencing was performed on CD4+ T cells sorted from PBMCs, taken 5 days after the yellow fever booster vaccination. The chain combines TRBV15 with TRBJ2-1; either TRBD1 or TRBD2 may supply D (5 bases each). The DNA matches TRBJ2-7 better at its end, which makes the J call doubtful. This clonotype originated in a man aged 25-40 years who received the YFV17D yellow fever vaccine. The DNA for the CDR3 is TGTGCCACCAGCAGAGGGGGGACCCTCTACAATGAGCAGTACTTC. Protein product: CATSRGGTLYNEQYF.